Following are 13 T cell receptor beta chains from one sample sequenced in a study of cytomegalovirus exposure and HLA in healthy donors. Sequencing was performed with immunoSEQ multiplex PCR; in TCRdb, only in-frame clones are kept and a portion is missing. The table has under 100,000 clones, about 96% seen once; the top ten hold about 1.3%. The material sequenced was PBMCs. These receptors all stem from a woman aged 18-29 years in good health and CMV-seronegative.

V is TRBV11-2 and J is TRBJ1-2; possibly TRBD1 for D (5 bases). CDR1 and CDR2 (germline): SGHAT, FQNNGV. The ends were cut back, 2 bases at V and 3 bases at J, with 13 bases in the middle. The CDR3 is made up of 15 amino acids. This CDR3 is CASSLFGGTDYGYTF. The CDR3, as DNA: TGTGCCAGCAGCTTATTCGGGGGAACCGACTATGGCTACACCTTC.

The chain uses TRBV4-2 and TRBJ2-2, with 10 bases that match TRBD1. There are 17 residues in the CDR3. Germline CDR1 is LGHNA and CDR2 is YNFKEQ. V trimming: 3 bases; J trimming: 6 bases; junction bases outside the gene matches: 10. CDR3 nucleotide sequence: TGTGCCAGCAGCCAGCTACCGGACAGGGGGGGGTCCGGGGAGCTGTTTTTT. This gives the protein CASSQLPDRGGSGELFF.

V usage is TRBV11-2 and J usage is TRBJ2-5; 13 bases match TRBD2. This CDR3 contains 16 residues. Germline V gene lookup returns CDR1 SGHAT and CDR2 FQNNGV. The trim removed 5 bases at V and 2 bases at J, leaving 5 bases unmatched. CDR3: CASSLTSGRTQETQYF. CDR3 in DNA: TGTGCCAGCAGCCTGACTAGCGGGAGGACACAAGAGACCCAGTACTTC.

This sequence joins TRBV28 and TRBJ2-7, with TRBD1 matching over 8 bases. Germline V gene sequence: CDR1 MDHEN, CDR2 SYDVKM. V gave up 5 bases and J gave up 1 base; unmatched junction bases: 7. The CDR3 is 15 residues long. The CDR3 protein is CASSADRDSSYEQYF. The CDR3 coding sequence is TGTGCCAGCAGTGCGGACAGGGACAGTTCCTACGAGCAGTACTTC.

This clone was found a few times. Written as DNA, the CDR3 is TGTGCCAGCTCACCGGCTAGCGGATCGACCTACGAGCAGTACTTC. It translates to CASSPASGSTYEQYF. V gene TRBV18 combines with J gene TRBJ2-7; TRBD2 matches at 7 bases. The length of the CDR3 is 15 residues. Germline assignment: CDR1 KGHSH and CDR2 LQKENI. V gave up 3 bases and J gave up 2 bases; unmatched junction bases: 7.

The rearrangement uses TRBV29-1 and TRBJ2-7, with TRBD1 as a possible D gene (5 bases). The CDR3 runs to 14 residues. V lost 4 bases and J 0 bases, leaving 13 bases between the germline ends. Germline assignment: CDR1 SQVTM and CDR2 ANQGSEA. The CDR3 reads CSVGGAANSYEQYF. The CDR3 DNA sequence: TGCAGCGTTGGTGGGGCAGCTAACTCCTACGAGCAGTACTTC.

The chain joins TRBV14 to TRBJ2-1; D unresolved. Trimming cost V 1 base and J 6 bases, with 10 bases left between them. Germline V gene lookup returns CDR1 SGHDN and CDR2 FVKESK. The CDR3 length is 14 residues. CDR3 in amino acids: CASSQVQVGNEQFF. The CDR3 region has the DNA TGTGCCAGCAGCCAAGTTCAAGTCGGCAATGAGCAGTTCTTC.

The V call is TRBV19, the J call TRBJ1-1, with TRBD1 identical over 8 bases. V shed 5 bases, J shed 5 bases, and the junction held 4 bases outside the gene matches. The V gene's germline CDR1 is LNHDA and CDR2 SQIVND (reference sequence). There are 13 residues in the CDR3. CDR3 amino acids: CASSSRQGTEAFF. CDR3 nucleotide sequence: TGTGCCAGTAGTTCCCGACAGGGGACTGAAGCTTTCTTT.

For the CDR3, the DNA is TGCGCCAGCAGCTCTATCTCGCTGGGGGGAGAGCAGTACTTC. Its protein product is CASSSISLGGEQYF. The rearrangement joins TRBV5-1 to TRBJ2-7; a possible D gene is TRBD2 (6 bases). CDR1 is SGHRS and CDR2 is YFSETQ in the germline V gene. CDR3 length: 14 residues. V gave up 3 bases and J gave up 7 bases, with 17 bases separating them.

This clone has a single count. The genes are TRBV14 and TRBJ1-1, with TRBD1 as a possible D gene (6 bases). V was pared by 7 bases and J by 7 bases, with 16 bases between. Germline V gene data show CDR1 as SGHDN and CDR2 as FVKESK. This CDR3 comprises 13 residues. The CDR3 spells CASKPQGGGEAFF. The CDR3 DNA reads as TGTGCCAGCAAACCCCAAGGGGGGGGTGAAGCTTTCTTT.

This rearrangement joins TRBV11-1 to TRBJ1-1; D is uncertain. The CDR3 loop spans 13 amino acids. Between the trimmed V and J ends, which lost 4 bases and 7 bases, there was a span of 13 bases. The germline CDR1 and CDR2 sequences are SGHAT and FQDESV (reference sequence). The CDR3 sequence is CASSSVKHGEAFF. The CDR3 DNA reads as TGTGCCAGCAGCTCCGTTAAGCATGGTGAAGCTTTCTTT.

The V and J genes are TRBV5-4 and TRBJ1-2; TRBD1 matches 8 bases. The CDR3 is 14 residues long. Trimming at V came to 5 bases and at J to 4 bases, leaving 7 bases not matched to a gene. CDR1 SGHNT and CDR2 YYREEE come from the germline V gene (reference sequence). DNA for the CDR3: TGTGCCAGCAGAAACCAGGGGGCGGCCTATGGCTACACCTTC. Amino acid sequence: CASRNQGAAYGYTF.

V gene TRBV6-5 combines with J gene TRBJ2-7, with 7 positions matching TRBD2. Germline V gives CDR1 MNHEY, CDR2 SVGAGI. The CDR3 covers 16 residues. J gave up 4 bases and V 2 bases, and 11 bases lay outside the gene matches. The CDR3 spells CASSYGRGTTVYEQYF. The CDR3 bases are TGTGCCAGCAGTTACGGTCGAGGGACTACAGTATACGAGCAGTACTTC.